The 15 T cell receptor beta chains given below trace back to one sample, sequenced in a study of cytomegalovirus exposure and HLA in healthy donors. Primers included in the PCR were 60 Vbeta and 13 Jbeta primers. Method: immunoSEQ multiplex PCR; TCRdb's copy keeps in-frame clones and lacks some. This sample's clone table lists about 65,000 clones. The sequencing input was PBMCs. The receptors derive from a boy aged 5-17 years in good health and CMV-seronegative.

The chain has TRBV5-8 and TRBJ2-4; 11 bases are a match to TRBD1. The CDR3 is 15 residues long. Germline-derived CDR1 and CDR2 are SGHTS and YDEGEE. V lost 4 bases and J lost 6; bases outside the gene matches: 6. For the CDR3, the DNA is TGTGCCAGCAGCCGGGCCGGGACAGGGGGAAACATTCAGTACTTC. Protein: CASSRAGTGGNIQYF.

V and J are TRBV5-1 and TRBJ2-7, with TRBD2 as a possible D gene (5 bases). V was shortened by 3 bases and J by 0 bases, with 10 bases between the two germline ends. CDR1 and CDR2 (germline): SGHRS, YFSETQ. This CDR3 is 14 amino acids long. CDR3 sequence: CASSSQGSSYEQYF. CDR3 in DNA: TGCGCCAGCAGCTCCCAAGGGAGCTCCTACGAGCAGTACTTC.

For the CDR3, the DNA is TGTGCCAGCAGTCTTCTCACAGGGGAAGGCTACACCTTC. Protein sequence: CASSLLTGEGYTF. V usage is TRBV27 and J usage is TRBJ1-2; TRBD1 aligns across 7 bases. With V trimmed by 5 bases and J by 8 bases, 8 bases remained unmatched. Germline assignment: CDR1 MNHEY and CDR2 SMNVEV (reference sequence). This CDR3 region has 13 residues.

The V and J genes are TRBV30 and TRBJ1-1, with D possibly being TRBD1 (5 bases). The germline V gene has CDR1 GTSNPN and CDR2 SVGIG (reference sequence). The CDR3 runs to 13 residues. Trimming left V 0 bases short and J 5 bases short, with 10 bases between. The CDR3 spells CAWSVAGRTEAFF. The CDR3 region has the DNA TGTGCCTGGAGTGTAGCAGGGCGGACTGAAGCTTTCTTT.

V and J are TRBV5-1 and TRBJ2-1; 9 positions agree with TRBD1. The ends lost 2 bases at V and 9 bases at J; junction bases unmatched: 9. This CDR3 region has 15 residues. Looked up from germline, CDR1 is SGHRS and CDR2 is YFSETQ. The CDR3 bases are TGCGCCAGCAGCTTACCGGGACAGGGTCGAAGTGAGCAGTTCTTC. Its protein is CASSLPGQGRSEQFF.

The CDR3 region has the DNA TGTGCCAGCAGCTTGTCGACAGGGGTAGATACGCAGTATTTT. Protein sequence: CASSLSTGVDTQYF. The chain carries TRBV5-4 and TRBJ2-3, with TRBD1 matching 8 bases. The CDR3 has 14 amino acids. The ends lost 1 base at V and 5 bases at J; junction bases unmatched: 3. CDR1 and CDR2 from the germline V gene are SGHNT and YYREEE (reference sequence).

The chain links TRBV29-1 to TRBJ2-5; D gene uncertain. This CDR3 contains 14 residues. The V gene's germline CDR1 is SQVTM and CDR2 ANQGSEA. V was shortened by 0 bases and J by 2 bases, with 10 bases between the two germline ends. The CDR3 sequence is CSVEDSWRQETQYF. CDR3 bases: TGCAGCGTTGAAGATAGTTGGCGGCAAGAGACCCAGTACTTC.

This chain joins TRBV30 and TRBJ1-1; D remains ambiguous. Germline CDR1 GTSNPN, CDR2 SVGIG (reference sequence). The CDR3 runs to 15 residues. CDR3 nucleotide sequence: TGTATAGGCCGTGAAACTGGACCTAGGAAAGAGGGAGCTTTCTTT. This translates into CIGRETGPRKEGAFF.

This chain joins TRBV29-1 and TRBJ1-3; D is uncertain. Germline V CDR1 and CDR2: SQVTM, ANQGSEA. The CDR3 is 14 amino acids. Trimming removed 2 bases at V and 0 bases at J, with 8 bases between. CDR3 loop: CSVEQDNSGNTIYF. Here the CDR3 DNA reads TGCAGCGTTGAACAGGATAACTCTGGAAACACCATATATTTT.

The CDR3 sequence is CASSIRTTDLSGELFF. The CDR3 region has the DNA TGTGCCAGTAGTATCAGGACTACCGATTTGTCCGGGGAGCTGTTTTTT. The chain has TRBV19 and TRBJ2-2; D perhaps matches TRBD2 (6 bases). CDR1 LNHDA and CDR2 SQIVND come from the germline V gene (reference sequence). There are 16 residues in the CDR3. V was shortened by 3 bases and J by 6 bases, with 17 bases between the two germline ends.

The chain has TRBV5-4 and TRBJ1-2; D gene ambiguous. There are 13 residues in the CDR3. With 0 bases removed from V and 8 bases from J, the gap between germline ends came to 11 bases. The germline V gene has CDR1 SGHNT and CDR2 YYREEE (reference sequence). CDR3 region: CASSLDVSSGYTF. The CDR3 DNA sequence: TGTGCCAGCAGCTTGGATGTCTCTTCCGGCTACACCTTC. Combining the CDR3 with reference TRBV5-4 and TRBJ1-2 gives the whole variable domain ETGVTQSPTHLIKTRGQQVTLRCSSQSGHNTVSWYQQALGQGPQFIFQYYREEENGRGNFPPRFSGLQFPNYSSELNVNALELDDSALYLCASSLDVSSGYTFGSGTRLTVV.

CDR3 sequence reads: CASSLAGGQRTEAFF. The DNA for the CDR3 is TGTGCCAGCAGCTTAGCGGGGGGACAAAGGACTGAAGCTTTCTTT. The chain links TRBV5-4 to TRBJ1-1; a weak D match, TRBD1 (6 bases). Germline CDR1 SGHNT, CDR2 YYREEE (reference sequence). The V and J ends lost 2 bases and 5 bases respectively, with 16 bases between them. The CDR3 consists of 15 residues.

The CDR3, as DNA: TGTGCCAGCAGCCCCTCCGTCGAGCAGTACTTC. It codes for CASSPSVEQYF. The J gene is TRBJ2-7, the V gene TRBV6-6; D is undetermined. V was pared by 6 bases and J by 6 bases, with 9 bases between. The CDR3 is 11 amino acids. Germline values: CDR1 MNHNY, CDR2 SVGAGI (reference sequence).

The chain uses TRBV2 and TRBJ1-4; TRBD1 aligns across 8 bases. The CDR3 length is 15 residues. Per the germline V gene, CDR1 is SNHLY and CDR2 is FYNNEI. V shed 7 bases, J shed 7 bases, and the junction held 11 bases outside the gene matches. The CDR3 region has the DNA TGTGCCAGCAAAGACCGACGGACAGGGCTTGAAAAACTGTTTTTT. Protein sequence: CASKDRRTGLEKLFF.

This rearrangement joins TRBV6-1 to TRBJ2-3; 7 bases agree with TRBD2. The CDR3 extends over 17 amino acids. V gave up 4 bases and J gave up 0 bases; unmatched junction bases: 10. The germline V gene has CDR1 MNHNS and CDR2 SASEGT. The CDR3 bases are TGTGCCAGCAGTGCCCTTTGGACTAGAACTAGCACAGATACGCAGTATTTT. It yields the protein CASSALWTRTSTDTQYF.